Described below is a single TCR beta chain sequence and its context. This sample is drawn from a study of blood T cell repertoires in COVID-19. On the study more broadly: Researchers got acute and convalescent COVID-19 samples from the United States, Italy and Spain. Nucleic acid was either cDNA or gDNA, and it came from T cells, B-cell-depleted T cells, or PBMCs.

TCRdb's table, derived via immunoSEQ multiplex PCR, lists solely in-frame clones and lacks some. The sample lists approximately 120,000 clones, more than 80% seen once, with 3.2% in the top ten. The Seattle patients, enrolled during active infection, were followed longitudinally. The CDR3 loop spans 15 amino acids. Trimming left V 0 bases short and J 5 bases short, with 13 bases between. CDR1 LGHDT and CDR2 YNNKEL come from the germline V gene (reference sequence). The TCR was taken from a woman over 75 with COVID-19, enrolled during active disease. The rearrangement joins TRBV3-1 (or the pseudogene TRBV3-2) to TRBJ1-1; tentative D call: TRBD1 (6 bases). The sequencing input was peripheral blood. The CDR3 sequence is CASSQEGQGKTEAFF. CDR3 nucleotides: TGTGCCAGCAGCCAAGAGGGCCAGGGGAAAACTGAAGCTTTCTTT.